This T cell receptor (beta chain) was captured in a study of vaccination and CD4 T cells after COVID-19. Overall study context: The control cultures got either a CEFX pool, an HIV-1 Nef pool, or no peptide at all. Points from the study as a whole: The median count of SARS-CoV-2-reactive clonotypes rose from 21 to 38, not significantly.

Treatment noted: roughly 11-day PBMC culture with coronavirus spike peptide pools or control peptides (ViraFEST assay). Culture of 1.5 million to 2.5 million PBMCs per well took place with 8.5 to 10 IU/ml IL-2 and roughly 9.8 ug/ml peptide pools. CD4+ T cells that had been cultured provided DNA sequenced with the Oncomine TCR Beta short-read assay. The template was genomic DNA from cultured CD4+ T cells. One entry per CDR3 protein results from TCRdb running MiXCR on the PCR reads. The sample has 9,500 to 15,000 distinct CDR3 sequences, around 21% seen once. This clonotype is termed medium-sized. Its antigen is not identified. The CDR3 covers 15 residues. Germline values: CDR1 SGHNT, CDR2 YENEEA. The J segment lost 0 bases and the V segment lost 5 bases, leaving 2 bases of the junction unmatched.

The clonotype comes from a human donor who received a COVID-19 vaccine. This sample comprised CD4+ T cells from blood, cultured in vitro, obtained before SARS-CoV-2 vaccination. The chain carries TRBV11-3 and TRBJ2-1; 9 nucleotides align to TRBD2. The DNA for the CDR3 is TGTGCCAGCAGCCGCGGGAGGGTCTCCTACAATGAGCAGTTCTTC. It yields the protein CASSRGRVSYNEQFF.